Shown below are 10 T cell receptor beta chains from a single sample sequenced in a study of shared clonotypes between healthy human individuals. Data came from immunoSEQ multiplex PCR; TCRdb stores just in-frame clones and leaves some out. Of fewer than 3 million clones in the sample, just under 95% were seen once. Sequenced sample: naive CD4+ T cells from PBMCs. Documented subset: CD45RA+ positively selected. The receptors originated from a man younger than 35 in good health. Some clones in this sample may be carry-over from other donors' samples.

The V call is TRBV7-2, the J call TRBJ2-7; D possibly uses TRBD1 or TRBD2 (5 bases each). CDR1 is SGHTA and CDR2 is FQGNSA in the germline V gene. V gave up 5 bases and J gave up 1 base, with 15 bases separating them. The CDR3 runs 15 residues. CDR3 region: CASSPPGQPSYEQYF. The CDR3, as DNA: TGTGCCAGCAGCCCCCCGGGGCAGCCGTCCTACGAGCAGTACTTC.

This chain's CDR3 is CASSPLSVAGVETQYF. DNA of the CDR3: TGTGCCAGCAGCCCTCTTTCTGTAGCGGGAGTTGAGACCCAGTACTTC. The rearrangement uses TRBV7-7 and TRBJ2-5; 9 nucleotides agree with TRBD2. This CDR3 is 16 amino acids long. CDR1 is SSHAT and CDR2 is FNYEAQ in the germline V gene (reference sequence). Trimming took 5 bases from V and 5 from J; bases not matched to a gene: 12.

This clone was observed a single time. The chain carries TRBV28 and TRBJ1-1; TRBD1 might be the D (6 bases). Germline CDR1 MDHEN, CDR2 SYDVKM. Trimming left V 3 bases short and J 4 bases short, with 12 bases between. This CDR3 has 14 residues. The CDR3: CASSFGLGATEAFF. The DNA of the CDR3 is TGTGCCAGCAGTTTTGGGTTGGGGGCCACTGAAGCTTTCTTT.

This chain's CDR3 is CASSLGTGTIQYF. CDR3 nucleotides: TGTGCCAGCAGTTTAGGGACAGGGACCATTCAGTACTTC. The V call is TRBV28, the J call TRBJ2-4, with 9 bases that match TRBD1. The V gene's germline CDR1 is MDHEN and CDR2 SYDVKM. Losses at the gene ends were 2 bases for V and 9 bases for J; bases not matched to a gene: 2. The CDR3 is made up of 13 amino acids.

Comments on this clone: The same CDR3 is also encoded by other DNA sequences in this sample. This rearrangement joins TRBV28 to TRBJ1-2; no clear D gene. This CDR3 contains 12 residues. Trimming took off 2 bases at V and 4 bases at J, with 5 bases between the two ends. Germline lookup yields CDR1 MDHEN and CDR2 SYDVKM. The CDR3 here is CASSLGTYGYTF. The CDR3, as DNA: TGTGCCAGCAGTTTAGGTACCTATGGCTACACCTTC.

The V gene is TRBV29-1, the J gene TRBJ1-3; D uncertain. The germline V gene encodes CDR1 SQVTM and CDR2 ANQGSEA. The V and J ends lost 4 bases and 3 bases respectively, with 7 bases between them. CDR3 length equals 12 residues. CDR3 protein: CSVATDGNTIYF. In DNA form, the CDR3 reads TGCAGCGTTGCTACAGATGGAAACACCATATATTTT.

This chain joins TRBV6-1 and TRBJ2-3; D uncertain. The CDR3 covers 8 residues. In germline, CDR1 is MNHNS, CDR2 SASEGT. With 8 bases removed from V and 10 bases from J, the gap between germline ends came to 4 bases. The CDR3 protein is CASPPQYF. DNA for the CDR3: TGTGCCAGCCCCCCGCAGTATTTT.

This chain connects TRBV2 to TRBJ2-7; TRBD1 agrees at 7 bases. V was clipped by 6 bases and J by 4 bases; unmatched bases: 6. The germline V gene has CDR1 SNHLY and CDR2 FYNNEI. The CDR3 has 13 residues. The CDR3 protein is CASRIQGLYEQYF. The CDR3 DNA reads TGTGCCAGCAGGATACAGGGGCTGTACGAGCAGTACTTC.

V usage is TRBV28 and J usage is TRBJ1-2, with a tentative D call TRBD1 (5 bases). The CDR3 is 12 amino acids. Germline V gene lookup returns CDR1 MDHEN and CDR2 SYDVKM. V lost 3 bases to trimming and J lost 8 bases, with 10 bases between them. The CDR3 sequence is CASSFSGVGYTF. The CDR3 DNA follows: TGTGCCAGCAGTTTTTCGGGGGTCGGCTACACCTTC.

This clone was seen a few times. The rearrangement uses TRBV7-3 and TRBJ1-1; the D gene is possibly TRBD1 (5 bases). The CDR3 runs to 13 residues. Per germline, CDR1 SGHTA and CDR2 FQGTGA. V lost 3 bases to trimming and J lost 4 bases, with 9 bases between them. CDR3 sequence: CASSFVQGTEAFF. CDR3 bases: TGTGCCAGCAGCTTCGTCCAGGGCACTGAAGCTTTCTTT.